This TCR beta chain derives from a study of blood T cell repertoires in COVID-19. Study in general: T cells, B-cell-depleted T cells, or PBMCs provided the cDNA or gDNA that served as material.

Original methodology: Cell counts per sample came from amplifying reference gene primers. This table comes from immunoSEQ multiplex PCR, and its TCRdb copy is limited to in-frame clones, with some not included. V and J calls and clone size are those listed in that table; D and trimming were worked out from the DNA. In the table there are 200,000 to 250,000 clones, roughly 89% of which are singletons. Participants, roughly 18 to 89 years old, spanned around 26 US areas. Participant-reported clinical history was the basis for cohort assignment. The CDR3 spans 14 residues. Per germline, CDR1 SGHTA and CDR2 FQGTGA. With V trimmed by 4 bases and J by 2 bases, 4 bases remained unmatched.

This clonotype was obtained from a woman aged 40 to 50 with acute COVID-19. The rearrangement joins TRBV7-3 to TRBJ2-7, with 8 positions matching TRBD2. The sequencing sample was made of PBMCs or T cells enriched from blood (not recorded which). As DNA, the CDR3 is TGTGCCAGCAGCTCGAGCGGGGGAACCTACGAGCAGTACTTC. Amino acid sequence: CASSSSGGTYEQYF. The full variable domain, completed using reference TRBV7-3 and TRBJ2-7, is GAGVSQTPSNKVTEKGKYVELRCDPISGHTALYWYRQSLGQGPEFLIYFQGTGAADDSGLPNDRFFAVRPEGSVSTLKIQRTERGDSAVYLCASSSSGGTYEQYFGPGTRLTVT.